These T cell receptor beta chains were read from a single sample in a study of cytomegalovirus exposure and HLA in healthy donors. This table comes from immunoSEQ multiplex PCR, and its TCRdb copy is limited to in-frame clones, with some not included. The sample includes about 40,000 clones, 82% of them seen just once. Sequenced sample: PBMCs. These receptors were taken from a woman aged 18 to 35 in good health and CMV-seropositive. The CDR3 runs from the conserved cysteine through the conserved F or W. The D gene is left open where the match is weak. A row's size may be missing; if present it is once, few, many or a size class.

j_call clone_size d_call v_call cdr3_nt cdr3_aa
TRBJ2-3 NA NA TRBV4-3 TGCGCCAGCAGCCGCTCACCGGGTGGTCTAAGCACAGATACGCAGTATTTT CASSRSPGGLSTDTQYF
TRBJ1-1 NA NA TRBV5-6 TGTGCCAGCAGCCTTGGGACACCGGTGACTGAAGCTTTCTTT CASSLGTPVTEAFF
TRBJ2-1 NA TRBD1 TRBV4-1 TGCGCCAGCAGCCAAGATTTCGGACAGGGACGAAATGAGCAGTTCTTC CASSQDFGQGRNEQFF
TRBJ1-6 NA TRBD1 TRBV9 TGTGCCAGCAGCCCCAGGGGGTCACCCCTCCACTTT CASSPRGSPLHF
TRBJ2-7 NA NA TRBV6-5 TGTGCCAGCAGTTTGGGGCGGTCCTACGAGCAGTACTTC CASSLGRSYEQYF
TRBJ2-3 once NA TRBV4-3 TGCGCCAGCAGCCAAGACTCCCTCTTCACAGATACGCAGTATTTT CASSQDSLFTDTQYF
TRBJ1-1 NA TRBD1 TRBV28 TGTGCCAGCAGTCGGACAGGGTCAGGGACTGAAGCTTTCTTT CASSRTGSGTEAFF
TRBJ2-4 NA NA TRBV27 TGTGCCAGCAGGGTGGGGGGCAAAAACATTCAGTACTTC CASRVGGKNIQYF
TRBJ2-3 few TRBD2 TRBV25-1 TGTGCCAGCAGACTAGCGGGGGGAGGAACAGATACGCAGTATTTT CASRLAGGGTDTQYF
TRBJ2-7 NA TRBD2 TRBV19 TGTGCCAGTAGTATTGGACTAGCGGGGACCTACGAGCAGTACTTC CASSIGLAGTYEQYF
TRBJ2-7 NA TRBD2 TRBV7-8 TGTGCCAGCAGCTTAGCGCGCCGGGGCGGGAGGGGCGAGCAGTACTTC CASSLARRGGRGEQYF
TRBJ2-2 NA TRBD1 TRBV15 TGTGCCACCAGCAGACGGACAGGGAGAACCGGGGAGCTGTTTTTT CATSRRTGRTGELFF
TRBJ1-5 NA NA TRBV4-3 TGCGCCAGCAGCCGGAACAGAGCTAACAATCAGCCCCAGCATTTT CASSRNRANNQPQHF
TRBJ2-7 NA NA TRBV7-2 TGTGCCAGCAGCTTAGTTAATTCCTACGAGCAGTACTTC CASSLVNSYEQYF
TRBJ1-6 once TRBD1 TRBV4-3 TGCGCCAGCAGCCAAGATGGGGTCGGGACAGGGGACCCACCCCTCCACTTT CASSQDGVGTGDPPLHF
TRBJ1-1 few TRBD1 TRBV4-2 TGTGCCAGCAGCTCCGACAGGGTGTTAAAATCGGCTTTCTTT CASSSDRVLKSAFF
TRBJ1-2 NA TRBD1 TRBV5-1 TGCGCCAGCAGCGAACAGGGGTCGGGCTATGGCTACACCTTC CASSEQGSGYGYTF
TRBJ2-7 NA NA TRBV18 TGTGCCAGCTCACCACTTTCCGAATACTCCGAGCAGTACTTC CASSPLSEYSEQYF
TRBJ2-2 NA TRBD2 TRBV6-1 TGTGCCAGAACCGGGACTATTAACACCGGGGAGCTGTTTTTT CARTGTINTGELFF
TRBJ2-7 NA NA TRBV4-1 TGCGCCAGCAGCCCCCTTAACCGATCCGGGGTGAGGTACGAGCAGTACTTC CASSPLNRSGVRYEQYF
TRBJ2-7 NA TRBD2 TRBV7-8 TGTGCCAGCAGCTTAGTAACGGGGGGTCTCTCCTACGAGCAGTACTTC CASSLVTGGLSYEQYF
TRBJ1-4 NA TRBD1 TRBV5-5 TGTGCCAGCAGCTACGGACAGGGGGGAACTAATGAAAAACTGTTTTTT CASSYGQGGTNEKLFF
TRBJ2-6 few TRBD2 TRBV6-1 TGTGCCAGCAGCCCAACGGGAGGGGGGGCCAACGTCCTGACTTTC CASSPTGGGANVLTF
TRBJ1-3 once TRBD1 TRBV5-1 TGCGCCAGCAGCCTGGACAGGGGGAACACCATATATTTT CASSLDRGNTIYF
TRBJ2-7 NA NA TRBV7-9 TGTGCCAGCAGCTTACTCTACGAGCAGTACTTC CASSLLYEQYF
TRBJ2-1 few TRBD2 TRBV25-1 TGTGCCAGCAGTGAATTGACTAGCGTGAGCTCCTACAATGAGCAGTTCTTC CASSELTSVSSYNEQFF
TRBJ1-1 NA NA TRBV19 TGTGCCAGTATTCCCCCGAGGCAGGGATCGAACACTGAAGCTTTCTTT CASIPPRQGSNTEAFF
TRBJ2-2 once TRBD1 TRBV19 TGTGCCAGTAGGGAACTGGGACAGGTGAACACCGGGGAGCTGTTTTTT CASRELGQVNTGELFF
TRBJ2-3 NA TRBD2 TRBV6-4 TGTGCCAGCAGTGACAGCGGGGGGGCAGATACGCAGTATTTT CASSDSGGADTQYF
TRBJ2-7 few TRBD2 TRBV4-1 TGCGCCAGCAGCAAAGATAGCGGGATAGGCTCCTACGAGCAGTACTTC CASSKDSGIGSYEQYF
TRBJ1-5 NA TRBD1 TRBV28 TGTGCCAGCAGAAAAGTAGATACAGGGGAATATGGCAATCAGCCCCAGCATTTT CASRKVDTGEYGNQPQHF
TRBJ1-4 NA NA TRBV4-3 TGCGCCAGCAGCCACGTACACAGGGAAAAACTGTTTTTT CASSHVHREKLFF
TRBJ1-2 once TRBD1 TRBV19 TGTGCCAGTAGTTCTAACGGACAGGCCCTCTTGGACTATGGCTACACCTTC CASSSNGQALLDYGYTF
TRBJ2-7 NA TRBD2 TRBV7-8 TGTGCCAGCAGCTTCCAGAGCGGGGGGTCCTACGAGCAGTACTTC CASSFQSGGSYEQYF
TRBJ1-4 few TRBD1 TRBV5-1 TGCGCCAGCAGTATATGGGGACAGCAGGGTGAAAAACTGTTTTTT CASSIWGQQGEKLFF
TRBJ2-7 NA TRBD1 TRBV18 TGTGCCAGCTCACACCCGGGACAGGTCTACGAGCAGTACTTC CASSHPGQVYEQYF
TRBJ1-4 NA NA TRBV9 TGTGCCAGCAGCGTAGGGTCGAGTGGGGGGAGGAATGAAAAACTGTTTTTT CASSVGSSGGRNEKLFF
TRBJ2-1 NA NA TRBV5-1 TGCGCCAGCAGTAACGAAAGGGGGGGGAGATACAATGAGCAGTTCTTC CASSNERGGRYNEQFF
TRBJ2-5 NA NA TRBV5-4 TGTGCCAGCAGCTTAGTGGATCGGTCGAGGGAAGAGACCCAGTACTTC CASSLVDRSREETQYF
TRBJ2-3 NA TRBD2 TRBV7-3 TGTGCCAGCAGCTTAACGCTAGCGGGGTATGATACGCAGTATTTT CASSLTLAGYDTQYF
TRBJ2-5 NA TRBD2 TRBV29-1 TGCAGCGTTGAGCCACTAGCGGGCGGGGAGACCCAGTACTTC CSVEPLAGGETQYF
TRBJ1-1 few NA TRBV7-6 TGTGCCAGCAGCACCGGACATAGCTTGAACACTGAAGCTTTCTTT CASSTGHSLNTEAFF
TRBJ2-7 few TRBD2 TRBV5-1 TGCGCCAGCAGCTTGGAAGGGACTAGCGGTTCTTATACCTACGAGCAGTACTTC CASSLEGTSGSYTYEQYF
TRBJ1-5 NA NA TRBV7-8 TGTGCCAGCAGCTTAACAGGTAACAGCAATCAGCCCCAGCATTTT CASSLTGNSNQPQHF
TRBJ2-7 NA TRBD2 TRBV7-2 TGTGCCAGCAGCTTCACCGGGGGGTCCGGGTACGAGCAGTACTTC CASSFTGGSGYEQYF
TRBJ2-7 NA NA TRBV27 TGTGCCAGCAGTTTTACACCGACCTACGAGCAGTACTTC CASSFTPTYEQYF
TRBJ2-5 NA NA TRBV28 TGTGCCAGCAGTTCAGGGGTTGGGTACCAAGAGACCCAGTACTTC CASSSGVGYQETQYF
TRBJ1-3 few NA TRBV6-5 TGTGCCAGCAGTTACTCGGGGCCTAACTCTGGAAACACCATATATTTT CASSYSGPNSGNTIYF
TRBJ1-2 NA NA TRBV2 TGTGCCAGCACTCGGGGGTCCGGTGCTGGCTACACCTTC CASTRGSGAGYTF